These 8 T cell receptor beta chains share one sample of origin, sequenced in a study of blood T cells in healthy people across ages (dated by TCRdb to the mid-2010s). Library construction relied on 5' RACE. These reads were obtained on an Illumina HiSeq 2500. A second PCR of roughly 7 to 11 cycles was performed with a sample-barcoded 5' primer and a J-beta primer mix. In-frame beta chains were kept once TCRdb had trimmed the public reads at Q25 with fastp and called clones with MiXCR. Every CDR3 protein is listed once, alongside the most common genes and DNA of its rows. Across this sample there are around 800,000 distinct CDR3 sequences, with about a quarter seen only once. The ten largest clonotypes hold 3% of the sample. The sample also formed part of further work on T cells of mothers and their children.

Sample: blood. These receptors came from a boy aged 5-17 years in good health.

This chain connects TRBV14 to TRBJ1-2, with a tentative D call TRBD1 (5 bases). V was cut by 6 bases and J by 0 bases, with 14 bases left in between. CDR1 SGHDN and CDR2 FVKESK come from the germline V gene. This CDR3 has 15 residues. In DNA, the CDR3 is TGTGCCAGCAGGCCCCGGGGCGCCGCTAACTATGGCTACACCTTC. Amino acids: CASRPRGAANYGYTF.

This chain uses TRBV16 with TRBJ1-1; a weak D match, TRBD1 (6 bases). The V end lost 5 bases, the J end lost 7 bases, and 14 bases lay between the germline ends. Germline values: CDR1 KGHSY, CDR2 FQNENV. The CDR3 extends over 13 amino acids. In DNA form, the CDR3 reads TGTGCCAGCAGCTGGAGGGGGGGGAATGAAGCTTTCTTT. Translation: CASSWRGGNEAFF. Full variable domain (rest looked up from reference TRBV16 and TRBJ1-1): GEEVAQTPKHLVRGEGQKAKLYCAPIKGHSYVFWYQQVLKNEFKFLISFQNENVFDETGMPKERFSAKCLPNSPCSLEIQATKLEDSAVYFCASSWRGGNEAFFGQGTRLTVV.

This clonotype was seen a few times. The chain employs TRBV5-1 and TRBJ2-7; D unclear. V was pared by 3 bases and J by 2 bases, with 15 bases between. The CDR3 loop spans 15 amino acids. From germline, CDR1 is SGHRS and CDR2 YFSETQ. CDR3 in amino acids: CASSSSQTAPYEQYF. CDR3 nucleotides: TGCGCCAGCAGCTCTTCACAAACAGCGCCCTACGAGCAGTACTTC.

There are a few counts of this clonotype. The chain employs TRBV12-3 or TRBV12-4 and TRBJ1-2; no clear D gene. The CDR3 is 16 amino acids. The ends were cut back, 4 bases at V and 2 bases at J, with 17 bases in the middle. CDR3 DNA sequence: TGTGCCAGCAGTTACCGCTCCGGACGGTCAAACTATGGCTACACCTTC. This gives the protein CASSYRSGRSNYGYTF.

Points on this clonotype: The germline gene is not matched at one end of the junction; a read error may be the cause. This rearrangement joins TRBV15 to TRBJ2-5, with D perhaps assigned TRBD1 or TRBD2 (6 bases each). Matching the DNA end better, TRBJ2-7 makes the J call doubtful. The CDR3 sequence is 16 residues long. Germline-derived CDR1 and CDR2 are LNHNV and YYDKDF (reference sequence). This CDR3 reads CASSRDKGGGGYEQYF. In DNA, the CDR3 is TGTGCCAGCAGCAGAGATAAGGGTGGAGGGGGCTACGAGCAGTACTTC.

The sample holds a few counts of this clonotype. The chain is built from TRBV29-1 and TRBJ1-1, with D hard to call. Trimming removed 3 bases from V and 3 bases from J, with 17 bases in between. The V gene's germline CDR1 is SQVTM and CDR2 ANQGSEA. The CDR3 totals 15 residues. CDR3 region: CSVDVRKGRDTEAFF. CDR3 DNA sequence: TGCAGCGTTGATGTTAGGAAAGGGAGGGACACTGAAGCTTTCTTT.

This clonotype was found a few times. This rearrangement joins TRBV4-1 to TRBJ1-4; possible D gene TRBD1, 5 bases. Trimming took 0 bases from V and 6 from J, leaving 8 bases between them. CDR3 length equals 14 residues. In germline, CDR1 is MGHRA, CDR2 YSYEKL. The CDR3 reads CASSQDQGDEKLFF. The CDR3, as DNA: TGCGCCAGCAGCCAAGACCAAGGGGATGAAAAACTGTTTTTT.

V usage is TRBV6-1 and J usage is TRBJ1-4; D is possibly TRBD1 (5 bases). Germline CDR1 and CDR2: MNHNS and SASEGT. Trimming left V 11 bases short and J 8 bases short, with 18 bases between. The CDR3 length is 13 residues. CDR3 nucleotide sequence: TGTGCCTCCAACCGACAAAGACAGGAAAAACTGTTTTTT. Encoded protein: CASNRQRQEKLFF.